These T cell receptor beta chains were read from a single sample in a study of CD8 T cells in ankylosing spondylitis. A single record per CDR3 protein comes from TCRdb applying MiXCR to the 5' RACE reads. The table records over 150,000 distinct CDR3 sequences, around 13% of them present only once. The material sequenced was blood, either unsorted or a sorted T cell fraction (not recorded which). The source of these receptors is a male donor with ankylosing spondylitis or in good health (not recorded which). Both conserved end residues are part of each CDR3. D genes are given only for firm matches. Clone sizes are given selectively: once, few, many, or a class where the clone is expanded.

V gene: TRBV6-5; J gene: TRBJ2-5; clone size: .; D gene: TRBD2; CDR3 protein: CASSYPPSGGLWETQYF; CDR3 DNA: TGTGCCAGCAGTTACCCGCCTAGCGGGGGCCTTTGGGAGACCCAGTACTTC
V gene: TRBV27; J gene: TRBJ2-6; clone size: .; D gene: .; CDR3 protein: CASSLKGPSTVSGANVLTF; CDR3 DNA: TGTGCCAGCAGTTTAAAAGGCCCGTCGACAGTCTCTGGGGCCAACGTCCTGACTTTC
V gene: TRBV3-1; J gene: TRBJ2-3; clone size: few; D gene: TRBD2; CDR3 protein: CASSPTFSGGAGADTQYF; CDR3 DNA: TGTGCCAGCAGCCCCACCTTTTCCGGGGGGGCCGGGGCAGATACGCAGTATTTT
V gene: TRBV6-1; J gene: TRBJ2-2; clone size: few; D gene: TRBD1; CDR3 protein: CASRPGQGPTWELFF; CDR3 DNA: TGTGCCAGCAGACCGGGACAGGGTCCTACCTGGGAGCTGTTTTTT
V gene: TRBV12-3/TRBV12-4; J gene: TRBJ2-7; clone size: .; D gene: TRBD1; CDR3 protein: CASSNLGTGAYEQYF; CDR3 DNA: TGTGCCAGCAGCAACCTTGGGACAGGGGCCTACGAGCAGTACTTC
V gene: TRBV10-1; J gene: TRBJ2-1; clone size: few; D gene: .; CDR3 protein: CASSEGVADSYSYNEQFF; CDR3 DNA: TGCGCCAGCAGTGAGGGAGTAGCGGACAGCTACTCCTACAATGAGCAGTTCTTC
V gene: TRBV7-9; J gene: TRBJ1-1; clone size: .; D gene: .; CDR3 protein: CASSRDTLFEETEAFF; CDR3 DNA: TGTGCCAGCAGCCGAGACACCTTATTCGAGGAGACTGAAGCTTTCTTT
V gene: TRBV7-9; J gene: TRBJ1-3; clone size: few; D gene: TRBD1; CDR3 protein: CASSFPGGAGNTIYF; CDR3 DNA: TGTGCCAGCAGCTTCCCAGGGGGCGCCGGAAACACCATATATTTT
V gene: TRBV14; J gene: TRBJ2-1; clone size: .; D gene: .; CDR3 protein: CASSQVSLSEQFF; CDR3 DNA: TGTGCCAGCAGCCAAGTGAGTTTGAGTGAGCAGTTCTTC
V gene: TRBV7-9; J gene: TRBJ2-7; clone size: many; D gene: TRBD2; CDR3 protein: CASSPHEGLGLEQYF; CDR3 DNA: TGTGCCAGCAGCCCTCACGAGGGACTAGGGTTGGAGCAGTACTTC
V gene: TRBV9; J gene: TRBJ2-7; clone size: few; D gene: TRBD2; CDR3 protein: CASSPGTSGTLRGEEQYF; CDR3 DNA: TGTGCCAGCAGCCCTGGGACTAGCGGGACCCTTCGCGGGGAGGAGCAGTACTTC